This entry features one T cell receptor (beta chain) sequence. Participants came from roughly 24 US areas, aged roughly 18 to 90 years. Researchers sorted participants into cohorts using their self-reported clinical history. Assay used: immunoSEQ multiplex PCR; TCRdb lists only in-frame clones, some missing. The sample holds some 230,000 clones, around 80% seen once. These data belong to a study of blood T cell repertoires in COVID-19. Study in general: There were acute and convalescent COVID-19 samples, and they came from the United States, Italy and Spain.

Germline V gene lookup returns CDR1 GTSNPN and CDR2 SVGIG (reference sequence). V was shortened by 0 bases and J by 6 bases, with 6 bases between the two germline ends. The CDR3 consists of 11 residues. The TCR was taken from a man aged 35 to 55 who had recovered from COVID-19. Specimen: PBMCs or T cells enriched from blood (not recorded which). This rearrangement joins TRBV30 to TRBJ2-7; D is undetermined. The CDR3 bases are TGTGCCTGGAGTGTACGAGTCGAGCAGTACTTC. This sequence encodes CAWSVRVEQYF.